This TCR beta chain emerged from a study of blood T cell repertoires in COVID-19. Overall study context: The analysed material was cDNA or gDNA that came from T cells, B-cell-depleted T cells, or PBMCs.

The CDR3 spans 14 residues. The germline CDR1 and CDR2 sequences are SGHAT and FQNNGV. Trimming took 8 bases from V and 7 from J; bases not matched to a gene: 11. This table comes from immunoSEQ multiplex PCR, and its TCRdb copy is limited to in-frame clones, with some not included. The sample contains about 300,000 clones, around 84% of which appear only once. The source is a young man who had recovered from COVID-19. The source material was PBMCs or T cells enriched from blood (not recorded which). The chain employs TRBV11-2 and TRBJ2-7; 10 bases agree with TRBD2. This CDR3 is CASVLASGGLEQYF. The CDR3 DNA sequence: TGTGCCAGCGTCCTGGCTAGCGGGGGACTAGAGCAGTACTTC.